This entry lists 19 T cell receptor beta chains sequenced from one sample in a study of regulatory T cells in long-lasting Graves disease. TCR beta libraries were built with iRepertoire HTBI primers and Arm-PCR of CDR3 regions. TCRdb re-analysed the multiplex PCR reads in MiXCR, keeping a single row per CDR3 protein. The sample has roughly 350,000 distinct CDR3 sequences; over 15% are singletons. Time point noted: newly diagnosed GD, antithyroid drugs for less than 3 months. The TCR library was prepared using RNA isolated from PBMCs. These data also featured in a second study, about T cells in Graves' hyperthyroidism and ophthalmopathy.

Sequences were derived from peripheral blood mononuclear cells (PBMCs), sampled at new diagnosis, from a patient treated with antithyroid drugs. The receptor set was obtained from a man in his forties with Graves disease.

V is TRBV19 and J is TRBJ2-1, with D perhaps TRBD1 or TRBD2 (5 bases each). The CDR3 is 14 amino acids. The V end was cut by 6 bases, the J end by 5 bases, with 14 bases between. Germline V gene lookup returns CDR1 LNHDA and CDR2 SQIVND (reference sequence). The CDR3 sequence: CASSSGTAHNEQFF. The CDR3 region has the DNA TGTGCCAGTAGCTCCGGGACGGCTCACAATGAGCAGTTCTTC.

The CDR3 region has the DNA TGTGCCACCAGTGTAGGGGGGGAGGTGCCTACGCAGTATTTT. It yields the protein CATSVGGEVPTQYF. The J gene is TRBJ2-3, the V gene TRBV24-1; D perhaps matches TRBD2 (7 bases). The CDR3 is made up of 14 amino acids. Germline CDR1 and CDR2: KGHDR and SFDVKD. Between the trimmed V and J ends, which lost 5 bases and 8 bases, there was a span of 16 bases.

This rearrangement joins TRBV5-1 to TRBJ2-2; D uncertain. Germline lookup yields CDR1 SGHRS and CDR2 YFSETQ. The germline V and J ends were trimmed by 2 bases and 0 bases, with 5 bases remaining between them. This CDR3 region has 14 residues. The CDR3 nucleotides read TGCGCCAGCAGCTTCATCTCGAACACCGGGGAGCTGTTTTTT. It translates to CASSFISNTGELFF.

This clonotype turned up a few times. V is TRBV3-1 and J is TRBJ1-4, with a weak D call TRBD1 (5 bases). Looked up from germline, CDR1 is LGHDT and CDR2 is YNNKEL (reference sequence). Trimming pared 1 base from V and 5 bases from J, leaving 11 bases between. The CDR3 contains 15 residues. The CDR3 DNA reads as TGTGCCAGCAGCCAAGTCTCGGGGCGAAATGAAAAACTGTTTTTT. Residues: CASSQVSGRNEKLFF.

This rearrangement joins TRBV18 to TRBJ1-3; D is possibly TRBD1 (6 bases). V was trimmed by 0 bases and J by 6 bases, leaving 18 bases between them. This CDR3 has 17 residues. Germline loops: CDR1 KGHSH, CDR2 LQKENI. In nucleotides, the CDR3 is TGTGCCAGCTCACCACCGGCCTCGGGGGCATTTGTAAACACCATATATTTT. Protein: CASSPPASGAFVNTIYF.

This clonotype was seen many times. The J gene is TRBJ2-3, the V gene TRBV12-3 or TRBV12-4, with 11 bases matching TRBD1. The CDR3 extends over 14 amino acids. J lost 6 bases, V lost 4 bases, and 3 bases had no gene match. CDR3: CASSSGQGEDTQYF. The CDR3 DNA reads TGTGCCAGCAGTTCGGGACAGGGGGAGGATACGCAGTATTTT.

This clonotype has a count of ten or more. The rearrangement joins TRBV18 to TRBJ2-1; possibly TRBD1 for D (6 bases). Per the germline V gene, CDR1 is KGHSH and CDR2 is LQKENI. The V end was cut by 0 bases, the J end by 13 bases, with 10 bases between. This CDR3 has 12 amino acids. The CDR3 coding sequence is TGTGCCAGCTCACCACCGGGGACACCACAGTTCTTC. Protein sequence: CASSPPGTPQFF.

This clonotype was seen a handful of times. The J gene is TRBJ2-4, the V gene TRBV7-2; 8 nucleotides align to TRBD1. Germline values: CDR1 SGHTA, CDR2 FQGNSA. Losses at the gene ends were 4 bases for V and 7 bases for J; bases not matched to a gene: 9. The CDR3 runs 15 residues. The CDR3 loop is CASSYYPGQGNIQYF. For the CDR3, the DNA is TGTGCCAGCAGCTACTACCCCGGACAGGGTAACATTCAGTACTTC.

V gene TRBV12-3 or TRBV12-4 combines with J gene TRBJ2-3; 9 bases fit TRBD2. Losses at the gene ends were 6 bases for V and 1 base for J; bases not matched to a gene: 5. CDR3 length equals 15 residues. The CDR3 loop is CASSGQRGGTDTQYF. The CDR3 DNA reads TGTGCCAGCAGCGGTCAGCGGGGGGGCACAGATACGCAGTATTTT.

This clonotype occurred many times. This chain uses TRBV5-1 with TRBJ1-4; D gene unclear. Trimming left V 4 bases short and J 4 bases short, with 14 bases between. Germline values: CDR1 SGHRS, CDR2 YFSETQ. This CDR3 contains 15 residues. As DNA, the CDR3 is TGCGCCAGCAGCGCCCAGGATTTTTATAATGAAAAACTGTTTTTT. Protein product: CASSAQDFYNEKLFF. The whole variable domain, remainder taken from reference TRBV5-1 and TRBJ1-4, is KAGVTQTPRYLIKTRGQQVTLSCSPISGHRSVSWYQQTPGQGLQFLFEYFSETQRNKGNFPGRFSGRQFSNSRSEMNVSTLELGDSALYLCASSAQDFYNEKLFFGSGTQLSVL.

Notes on this clonotype: A much larger clone lies a single base off, so this may be a read error. CDR3 loop: CASSQGGTGASETQYF. The CDR3, as DNA: TGTGCCAGCAGCCAAGGGGGGACAGGGGCCTCAGAGACCCAGTACTTC. J is TRBJ2-5 and V is TRBV7-2, with TRBD1 matching 10 bases. CDR1 and CDR2 from the germline V gene are SGHTA and FQGNSA. The CDR3 runs to 16 residues. V shed 5 bases, J shed 4 bases, and the junction held 10 bases outside the gene matches.

This clonotype has ten or more counts. The chain joins TRBV11-3 to TRBJ2-3; 9 bases fit TRBD1. The J segment lost 4 bases and the V segment lost 7 bases, leaving 18 bases of the junction unmatched. The CDR3 runs 18 residues. Germline V lookup: CDR1 SGHNT, CDR2 YENEEA. The CDR3 loop reads CASTCTGTGKKPADTQYF. CDR3 nucleotide sequence: TGTGCCAGCACCTGCACCGGGACAGGGAAGAAGCCAGCAGATACGCAGTATTTT.

The rearrangement uses TRBV19 and TRBJ2-1; the D is unclear. Germline V lookup: CDR1 LNHDA, CDR2 SQIVND (reference sequence). Trimming removed 1 base at V and 13 bases at J, with 17 bases between. This CDR3 region has 14 residues. The CDR3 loop reads CASSIGQFGRIQFF. The DNA for the CDR3 is TGTGCCAGTAGTATAGGTCAGTTTGGGCGCATCCAGTTCTTC. Filled out from reference TRBV19 and TRBJ2-1, the complete variable domain reads DGGITQSPKYLFRKEGQNVTLSCEQNLNHDAMYWYRQDPGQGLRLIYYSQIVNDFQKGDIAEGYSVSREKKESFPLTVTSAQKNPTAFYLCASSIGQFGRIQFFGPGTRLTVL.

This clonotype has a count of ten or more. This sequence joins TRBV2 and TRBJ2-4; 9 positions agree with TRBD2. V was clipped by 5 bases and J by 7 bases; unmatched bases: 12. Germline CDR1 and CDR2: SNHLY and FYNNEI. The CDR3 has 16 amino acids. CDR3 residues: CASSPPGASGANIQYF. The CDR3 DNA follows: TGTGCCAGCAGTCCGCCTGGGGCTAGCGGGGCGAACATTCAGTACTTC.

This clonotype was found a few times. This chain connects TRBV7-2 to TRBJ1-1; D might be TRBD1 (6 bases). The V gene lost 7 bases and the J gene lost 4 bases, with 16 bases spanning the gap. The CDR3 is made up of 14 amino acids. The germline V gene encodes CDR1 SGHTA and CDR2 FQGNSA. This CDR3 reads CASTNRAGATEAFF. The DNA of the CDR3 is TGTGCCAGCACCAACCGGGCGGGGGCCACTGAAGCTTTCTTT.

This clonotype was counted only a few times. The chain employs TRBV12-3 or TRBV12-4 and TRBJ2-2; D gene ambiguous. The CDR3 contains 15 residues. V lost 4 bases and J 2 bases, leaving 11 bases between the germline ends. The chain's CDR3 is CASSSWASNTGELFF. In DNA, the CDR3 is TGTGCCAGCAGTTCCTGGGCCTCAAACACCGGGGAGCTGTTTTTT.

This clonotype occurred many times. The CDR3 DNA follows: TGTGCCAGCAGTCCACGGACCAACAATGAGCAGTTCTTC. Its translation: CASSPRTNNEQFF. The chain links TRBV28 to TRBJ2-1; no reliable D call. Germline loops: CDR1 MDHEN, CDR2 SYDVKM. This CDR3 is 13 amino acids long. The V and J ends lost 5 bases and 5 bases respectively, with 10 bases between them. Full variable domain (outside the CDR3, taken from reference TRBV28 and TRBJ2-1): DVKVTQSSRYLVKRTGEKVFLECVQDMDHENMFWYRQDPGLGLRLIYFSYDVKMKEKGDIPEGYSVSREKKERFSLILESASTNQTSMYLCASSPRTNNEQFFGPGTRLTVL.

The V gene is TRBV15, the J gene TRBJ2-7; D unresolved. The CDR3 has 14 residues. The germline gives CDR1 LNHNV, CDR2 YYDKDF (reference sequence). Trimming took 0 bases from V and 0 from J, leaving 6 bases between them. The CDR3 reads CATSREWSSYEQYF. The CDR3 DNA follows: TGTGCCACCAGCAGAGAATGGTCCTCCTACGAGCAGTACTTC.

This clonotype was seen more than once but under ten times. The V gene is TRBV14, the J gene TRBJ2-1, with D unresolved. V lost 0 bases and J 0 bases, leaving 15 bases between the germline ends. The germline V gene encodes CDR1 SGHDN and CDR2 FVKESK. The CDR3 covers 18 residues. CDR3 coding DNA: TGTGCCAGCAGCCAAGAAGGGTGGCTCCCGAGCTCCTACAATGAGCAGTTCTTC. This sequence encodes CASSQEGWLPSSYNEQFF.